The clone carrying this T cell receptor beta chain came up a few times. The antigen is not known. The sample is drawn from a study of human T cells and chemical hapten exposure. Study details: Small discrepancies in pooled library volume mainly accounted for the varying TCR yields per sample. Findings and limits, study-wide: DPC sensitization produced no change in TCRs with frequency above 1 in 1000.

Per the germline V gene, CDR1 is LNHDA and CDR2 is SQIVND (reference sequence). This CDR3 spans 15 amino acids. V lost 10 bases and J 0 bases, leaving 16 bases between the germline ends. The library gave individual cDNA molecules unique molecular identifiers. A single record per CDR3 protein comes from TCRdb applying MiXCR to the reads. Among 100,000 to 150,000 distinct CDR3 sequences listed, 8.5% to 9% were seen once. From whole blood left unfractionated, total RNA was extracted. The sample consisted of whole blood. The source of this sequence is a human donor in good health. Some clones in this sample may be carry-over from other donors' samples. The chain links TRBV19 to TRBJ1-5, with D maybe TRBD1 (6 bases). CDR3 in amino acids: CATEGGGVSNQPQHF. The CDR3 nucleotides are TGTGCCACCGAGGGGGGAGGGGTTAGCAATCAGCCCCAGCATTTT.